This record concerns one T cell receptor beta chain sequence. The record originates from a study of cytomegalovirus exposure and HLA in healthy donors. PCR used 60 Vbeta primers and 13 Jbeta primers. Clones were sequenced by immunoSEQ multiplex PCR, and TCRdb holds only the in-frame ones, with some missing. Of roughly 76,000 clones in the sample, roughly 90% were seen once. The CDR3 spans 12 residues. Germline V lookup: CDR1 MDHEN, CDR2 SYDVKM. Trimming removed 8 bases from V and 5 bases from J; junction bases left unmatched: 5. The TCR sequence derives from a woman between 25 and 40 years old in good health and CMV-seronegative. Sequences were obtained from PBMCs. The chain is built from TRBV28 and TRBJ1-1; 7 bases are a match to TRBD1. CDR3 nucleotides: TGTGCCAGCCAGGGGGTTTGGACTGAAGCTTTCTTT. As protein: CASQGVWTEAFF. The full variable domain, its missing parts supplied by reference TRBV28 and TRBJ1-1, is DVKVTQSSRYLVKRTGEKVFLECVQDMDHENMFWYRQDPGLGLRLIYFSYDVKMKEKGDIPEGYSVSREKKERFSLILESASTNQTSMYLCASQGVWTEAFFGQGTRLTVV.